This paragraph covers one TCR beta chain sequence. It has no known antigen specificity. No much larger clone is present one base from it, and per-base qualities are unavailable. These data are taken from a study of blood T cells in healthy people across ages (dated by TCRdb to the mid-2010s). For the wider study: Template switching captured roughly one uniquely barcoded TCR beta cDNA molecule per two T cells in model experiments. The donors were divided into four age groups: young (average around 15 years), middle-aged (about 40), aged (62) and long-lived (82). Using the same blood draw, the study looked at two additional independent replicas of 1 million unique cDNA reads for two donors, one aged 18 to 30 and the other aged 80 or older. To avoid experimental bias, donors of different ages were spread randomly across the sequencing lanes. To track age-related changes in TCR beta repertoire diversity, the study relied on deep sequencing normalized with unique cDNA molecular identifiers. On the study overall, not on this receptor specifically: Estimates of total diversity based on one million sequenced T cells were considered lower bounds and underestimates. The CMV infection status of donors was not known, potentially confounding age-related changes in expanded clonotypes. The percentage of naive T cells measured by flow cytometry correlated strongly with observed TCR beta diversity. Since profiling was done on bulk unsorted PBMCs, naive and antigen-experienced compartments could not be conclusively compared. As age increased, observed TCR beta diversity per million T cells dropped in a roughly linear way, and a significant reduction was already evident by age about 40. The long-lived group showed more naive CD4+ T cells, fewer expanded clones and increased TCR diversity than the aged group, suggesting age selection.

Systemically healthy Caucasian individuals from Russia, roughly 40 in total and aged about 6 to 95 years, were included as donors. Each donor gave 8.5 to 10 milliliters of peripheral blood, collected into EDTA-treated Vacutainer tubes. Ficoll-Paque density-gradient centrifugation was used to isolate PBMCs, with at least 6 million obtained per sample. Total RNA was extracted from PBMCs with Trizol reagent, with at least 5 micrograms obtained per sample. Naive CD45RAhigh/CD27high T cell percentages were measured by flow cytometry on a PBMC aliquot from every donor. Library construction relied on 5' RACE. The sequencing machine was an Illumina HiSeq 2500. A second PCR of roughly 7 to 11 cycles was performed with a sample-barcoded 5' primer and a J-beta primer mix. A template-switch 5' adaptor carrying 12 random nucleotides introduced a unique molecular identifier onto each TCR beta cDNA molecule. Each sample yielded at least 3 million CDR3-containing paired-end reads. The Mint cDNA synthesis kit, primed by a TRBC-specific oligonucleotide, was used to synthesize first-strand cDNA from all RNA. After uracil-DNA glycosylase treatment, a first 18-cycle PCR used universal primers M1SS and BC2_uni_R on all cDNA. Regarding the original processing steps: Each sample was normalized by randomly selecting 1 million high-quality reads, each carrying a distinct molecular identifier. Instead of being binned into consensus sequences, reads that shared molecular identifiers were thrown out. MiTCR, with a Q25 quality threshold and the strictest error-elimination algorithm, was used for CDR3 identification, clonotype clustering and error correction. A nonparametric unseen species model with Euler transformation was used to estimate a lower bound on total TCR beta diversity. Using fastp trimming at Q25 and MiXCR clonotype assembly, TCRdb reanalyzed the public sequencing data and kept in-frame beta chains. Merged by CDR3 protein, the rows form single entries marked with the most common genes and DNA. The V and J calls follow TCRdb's processing rather than the paper's. In all, the sample holds about 730,000 distinct CDR3 sequences, and roughly 41% of those were seen once. 20% to 25% of the sample is in the top ten clones.

The germline V gene sets CDR1 to ENHRY and CDR2 to SYGVKD. CDR3 length: 22 amino acids, cysteine to phenylalanine. This entry keeps only the CDR3 DNA: 66 bases, framed from base 1. Trimming removed 0 bases from V and 2 bases from J, leaving 30 bases between the germline ends. Input material: blood. The origin of this receptor is a woman aged 55 to 70 in good health. The chain is encoded by TRBV10-3 joined to TRBJ2-3; TRBD1 is a weak D gene call, 6 bases matching. The CDR3 region: CAISESKLREGVRWWNTDTQYF. The sequenced DNA is TGTGCCATCAGTGAGTCGAAGCTGCGCGAGGGGGTCCGGTGGTGGAACACAGATACGCAGTATTTT.